This T cell receptor beta chain stems from a study of Graves' ophthalmopathy and Graves' hyperthyroidism. Investigators amplified TCR beta CDR3 regions from RNA transcripts. First-round RT-PCR used HTBI primers; second-round multiplex PCR followed. TCRdb reprocessed the multiplex PCR reads with MiXCR, giving one entry per CDR3 protein. This sample has about 39,000 distinct CDR3 sequences, with approximately 55% found just once. The CDR3 is 13 residues long. Germline CDR1 reads SGHTA; CDR2 reads FQGTGA. V lost 8 bases to trimming and J lost 5 bases, with 12 bases between them. Sequenced material: peripheral blood. The J gene is TRBJ2-2, the V gene TRBV7-3, with D perhaps TRBD1 (5 bases). This sequence originates from an adult woman with stable Graves' hyperthyroidism. The CDR3 protein is CASRQGGTGELFF. The CDR3 DNA follows: TGTGCCAGCCGTCAGGGCGGTACCGGGGAGCTGTTTTTT. Full variable domain (outside the CDR3, taken from reference TRBV7-3 and TRBJ2-2): GAGVSQTPSNKVTEKGKYVELRCDPISGHTALYWYRQSLGQGPEFLIYFQGTGAADDSGLPNDRFFAVRPEGSVSTLKIQRTERGDSAVYLCASRQGGTGELFFGEGSRLTVL.